Following are 9 T cell receptor beta chains from one sample sequenced in a study of identical twins. TCRdb independently ran MiXCR on the 5' RACE reads; one entry per CDR3 protein. The sample lists about 200,000 distinct CDR3 sequences, 6.5% to 8.5% occurring once. The same sample was also used in a study of yellow fever vaccine responses in identical twins.

Sample: memory (CD45RO+) T cells sorted from blood. The receptors were gathered from a young woman in good health.

This clonotype was seen ten or more times. CDR3 in DNA: TGTGCCACCAGCAGAGGGACAGGCGGAACCAATGAGCAGTTCTTC. Translated, it gives CATSRGTGGTNEQFF. The rearrangement joins TRBV15 to TRBJ2-1, with 7 positions matching TRBD1. The germline gives CDR1 LNHNV, CDR2 YYDKDF (reference sequence). This CDR3 contains 15 residues. The V gene end was trimmed by 1 base and the J gene end by 6 bases; junction bases not matched to a gene: 6.

This clonotype showed up just a few times. The chain recombines TRBV4-3 with TRBJ2-1; no clear D. V was clipped by 0 bases and J by 2 bases, with 14 bases between them. Looked up from germline, CDR1 is LGHNA and CDR2 is YSLEER. The CDR3 spans 17 residues. CDR3 coding DNA: TGCGCCAGCAGCCAAGATGGTAGCAGGAAAGCCTACAATGAGCAGTTCTTC. Amino acid sequence: CASSQDGSRKAYNEQFF.

This clonotype was picked up many times. J is TRBJ2-5 and V is TRBV5-1; D possibly matches TRBD1 or TRBD2 (7 bases each). Germline-derived CDR1 and CDR2 are SGHRS and YFSETQ. This CDR3 comprises 15 residues. The V end lost 2 bases, the J end lost 4 bases, and 15 bases lay between the germline ends. CDR3 bases: TGCGCCAGCAGCTTAGGGGGCTCGGGAGGAGAGACCCAGTACTTC. Translated: CASSLGGSGGETQYF.

This clonotype appeared many times. The chain is built from TRBV28 and TRBJ1-5; 7 bases line up with TRBD1. The V gene's germline CDR1 is MDHEN and CDR2 SYDVKM. Trimming took 8 bases from V and 3 from J; bases not matched to a gene: 10. The CDR3 has 15 amino acids. The chain's CDR3 is CASLEPTGHNQPQHF. Here the CDR3 DNA reads TGTGCCAGCCTAGAGCCGACAGGGCACAATCAGCCCCAGCATTTT.

This clonotype has a count of ten or more. The rearrangement uses TRBV2 and TRBJ2-5, with D tentatively TRBD1 (5 bases). Germline assignment: CDR1 SNHLY and CDR2 FYNNEI. This CDR3 is built from 15 residues. V shed 1 base and J shed 3 bases, with 12 bases lying between them. Written as DNA, the CDR3 is TGTGCCAGCAGTGAAGGTGGCAGGGTTGAAGAGACCCAGTACTTC. This gives the protein CASSEGGRVEETQYF.

This clonotype was seen more than once but under ten times. The chain uses TRBV7-3 and TRBJ2-3; 8 nucleotides align to TRBD1. Germline V gene sequence: CDR1 SGHTA, CDR2 FQGTGA. V was clipped by 5 bases and J by 3 bases; unmatched bases: 10. The CDR3 covers 16 residues. The CDR3 loop is CASSKRGGQETDTQYF. The CDR3 DNA is TGTGCCAGCAGCAAACGAGGGGGACAGGAGACAGATACGCAGTATTTT.

V usage is TRBV3-1 and J usage is TRBJ1-2, with D unclear. Germline assignment: CDR1 LGHDT and CDR2 YNNKEL (reference sequence). Trimming left V 0 bases short and J 2 bases short, with 7 bases between. The CDR3 totals 14 residues. CDR3 DNA: TGTGCCAGCAGCCAAGAGGGATTCAACTATGGCTACACCTTC. Translated, it gives CASSQEGFNYGYTF.

The chain carries TRBV28 and TRBJ1-1; D is uncertain. The germline CDR1 and CDR2 sequences are MDHEN and SYDVKM. This CDR3 has 14 amino acids. V lost 3 bases and J lost 1, with 9 bases in between. The CDR3: CASSLVIQNTEAFF. In DNA, the CDR3 is TGTGCCAGCAGTTTGGTGATTCAGAACACTGAAGCTTTCTTT. The full variable domain, rest sourced from reference TRBV28 and TRBJ1-1, is DVKVTQSSRYLVKRTGEKVFLECVQDMDHENMFWYRQDPGLGLRLIYFSYDVKMKEKGDIPEGYSVSREKKERFSLILESASTNQTSMYLCASSLVIQNTEAFFGQGTRLTVV.

This clonotype was seen a handful of times. The gene calls are TRBV7-6 and TRBJ2-2, with D possibly TRBD1 on 6 matching bases. Germline V gives CDR1 SGHVS, CDR2 FNYEAQ. The length of the CDR3 is 16 residues. Between the trimmed V and J ends, which lost 5 bases and 0 bases, there was a span of 13 bases. In nucleotides, the CDR3 is TGTGCCAGCAGCGTCACCGGGACACCGAACACCGGGGAGCTGTTTTTT. Protein product: CASSVTGTPNTGELFF.